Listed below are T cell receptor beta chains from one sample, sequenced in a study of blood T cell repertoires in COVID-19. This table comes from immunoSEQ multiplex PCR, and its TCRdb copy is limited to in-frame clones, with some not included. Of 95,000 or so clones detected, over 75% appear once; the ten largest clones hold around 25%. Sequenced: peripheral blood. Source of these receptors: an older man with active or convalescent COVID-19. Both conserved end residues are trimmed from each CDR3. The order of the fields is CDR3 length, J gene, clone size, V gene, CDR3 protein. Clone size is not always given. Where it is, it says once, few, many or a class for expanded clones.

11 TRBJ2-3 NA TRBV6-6 ASSWPGSGTQY
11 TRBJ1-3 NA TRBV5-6 ASSYSSGNTIY
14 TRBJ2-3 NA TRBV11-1 ASSTLAGGLTDTQY
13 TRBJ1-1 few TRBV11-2 ASSLDFSRAGKAF
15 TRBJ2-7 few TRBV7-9 ASSLRTSGGLLYEQY
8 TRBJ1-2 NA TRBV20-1 SAPSSGYT
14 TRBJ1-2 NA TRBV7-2 ASSLYRPQLDYGYT
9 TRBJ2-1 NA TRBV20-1 SARIYNEQF
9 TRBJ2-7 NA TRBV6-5 AAEEGRRQY
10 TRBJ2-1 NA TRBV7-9 ASNRAGEEQF
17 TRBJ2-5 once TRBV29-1 SVSTSRDRGRIAQETQY
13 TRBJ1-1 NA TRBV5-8 ASSLRQGANTEAF
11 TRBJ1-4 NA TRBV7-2 ASSPSLREKLF
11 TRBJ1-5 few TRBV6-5 ASVRGSNQPQH
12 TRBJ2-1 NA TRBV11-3 ASSFSGGYNEQF
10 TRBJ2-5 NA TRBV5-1 ASSFLEETQY
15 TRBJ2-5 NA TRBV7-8 ASSPGVQRGSWETQY
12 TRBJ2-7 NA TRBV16 ASQRWAGPYEQY
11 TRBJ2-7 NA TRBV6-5 ASRLTGGREQY
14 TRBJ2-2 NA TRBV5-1 ASSNPGTGDTGELF
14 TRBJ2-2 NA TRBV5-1 ASSPLRQGGTGELF
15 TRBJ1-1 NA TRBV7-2 ASSLSVGRRANTEAF
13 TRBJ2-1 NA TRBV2 ASRTGLAGYNEQF
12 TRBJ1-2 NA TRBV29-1 SVDVAGNRDGYT
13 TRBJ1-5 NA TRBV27 ASSLQGQSNQPQH
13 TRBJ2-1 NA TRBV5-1 ASSLVGQSYNEQF
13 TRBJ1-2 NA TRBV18 ASSPRRADPYGYT
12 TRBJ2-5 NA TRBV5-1 ASNRGMLQETQY
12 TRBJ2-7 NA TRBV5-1 ASSLAFGGSEQY
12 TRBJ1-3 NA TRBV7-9 ASSLTGGSYTIY
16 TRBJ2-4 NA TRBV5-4 ASSPGLAGNLAKNIQY
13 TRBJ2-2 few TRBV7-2 ASSSGGTPPGELF
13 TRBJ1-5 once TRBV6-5 ASSSRTGGDQPQH
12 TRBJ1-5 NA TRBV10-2 ASNQGARGQPQH
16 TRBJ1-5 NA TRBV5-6 ASSRLVDIQRGGQPQH
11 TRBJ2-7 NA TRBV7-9 ASSLEAIGEQY
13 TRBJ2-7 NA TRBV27 ASSRTSGAQYEQY
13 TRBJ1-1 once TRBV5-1 ASSLGRNRNTEAF